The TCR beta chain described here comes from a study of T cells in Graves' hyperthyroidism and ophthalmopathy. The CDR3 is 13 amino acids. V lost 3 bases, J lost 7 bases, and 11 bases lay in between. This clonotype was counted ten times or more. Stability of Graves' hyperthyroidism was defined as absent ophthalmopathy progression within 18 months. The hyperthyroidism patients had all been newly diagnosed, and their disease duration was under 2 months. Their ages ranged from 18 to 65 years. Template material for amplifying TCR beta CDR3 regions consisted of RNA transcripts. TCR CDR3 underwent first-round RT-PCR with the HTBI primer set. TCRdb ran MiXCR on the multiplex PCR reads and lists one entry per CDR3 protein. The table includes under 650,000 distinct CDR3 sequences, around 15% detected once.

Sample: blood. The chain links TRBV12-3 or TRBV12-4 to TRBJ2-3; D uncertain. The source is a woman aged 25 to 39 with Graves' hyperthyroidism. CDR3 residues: CASSFGPRYTQYF. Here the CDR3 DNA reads TGTGCCAGCAGTTTTGGCCCCCGGTATACGCAGTATTTT.